Following are 20 T cell receptor beta chains from one sample sequenced in a study of blood T cell repertoires in COVID-19. Assay: immunoSEQ multiplex PCR; the TCRdb copy retains only in-frame clones and omits some. The sample has hundreds of thousands of clones, 86% seen once. Sequencing was carried out using PBMCs or T cells enriched from blood (not recorded which). The receptors derive from a man in his forties who had recovered from COVID-19.

V usage is TRBV9 and J usage is TRBJ2-2; no definite D call. Germline CDR1 and CDR2: SGDLS and YYNGEE. The CDR3 has 14 amino acids. The germline V and J ends were trimmed by 4 bases and 4 bases, with 11 bases remaining between them. The CDR3 bases are TGTGCCAGCAGCCAACCGACTTTCACCGGGGAGCTGTTTTTT. Protein: CASSQPTFTGELFF.

The V call is TRBV4-1, the J call TRBJ2-1, with D unresolved. Germline CDR1 reads MGHRA; CDR2 reads YSYEKL. The CDR3 has 14 amino acids. V dropped 1 base and J dropped 2 bases, with 6 bases sitting between them. CDR3 sequence (DNA): TGCGCCAGCAGCCAAGTCGGTGCCTACAATGAGCAGTTCTTC. Its protein is CASSQVGAYNEQFF.

This clone was observed a single time. The chain joins TRBV18 to TRBJ2-1, with 8 bases fitting TRBD1. This CDR3 has 16 residues. J lost 3 bases, V lost 3 bases, and 7 bases had no gene match. From germline, CDR1 is KGHSH and CDR2 LQKENI. Here the CDR3 DNA reads TGTGCCAGCTCACCTGAGGGACAGGCTGACTACAATGAGCAGTTCTTC. Translating gives CASSPEGQADYNEQFF.

V gene TRBV30 combines with J gene TRBJ1-1, with D hard to call. Trimming took 2 bases from V and 2 from J, leaving 6 bases between them. Per germline, CDR1 GTSNPN and CDR2 SVGIG (reference sequence). The CDR3 contains 12 residues. The CDR3: CAWSSTNTEAFF. CDR3 in DNA: TGTGCCTGGAGTTCGACAAACACTGAAGCTTTCTTT.

The chain links TRBV30 to TRBJ2-5; 10 bases map to TRBD2. Trimming at V came to 2 bases and at J to 0 bases, leaving 3 bases not matched to a gene. CDR3 length: 15 amino acids. Germline CDR1 is GTSNPN and CDR2 is SVGIG (reference sequence). Here the CDR3 DNA reads TGTGCCTGGAGTCCCGGACTAGCGGACCAAGAGACCCAGTACTTC. This translates into CAWSPGLADQETQYF.

This clone was observed a single time. J is TRBJ1-5 and V is TRBV28; 7 nucleotides align to TRBD1. The CDR3 runs to 14 residues. CDR1 is MDHEN and CDR2 is SYDVKM in the germline V gene. V lost 5 bases and J lost 5; bases outside the gene matches: 6. The chain's CDR3 is CASSPDRAYQPQHF. As DNA, the CDR3 is TGTGCCAGCAGTCCCGACAGGGCATATCAGCCCCAGCATTTT.

This clone was detected once. The chain couples TRBV28 to TRBJ1-1; D gene uncertain. This CDR3 is 15 amino acids long. Trimming pared 8 bases from V and 1 base from J, leaving 17 bases between. Germline loops: CDR1 MDHEN, CDR2 SYDVKM. CDR3 bases: TGTGCCAGCCCCCCCTCTAGCAGGAGGAACACTGAAGCTTTCTTT. Its translation is CASPPSSRRNTEAFF.

The chain recombines TRBV27 with TRBJ1-2; 7 bases map to TRBD1. The V gene's germline CDR1 is MNHEY and CDR2 SMNVEV (reference sequence). The CDR3 loop spans 13 amino acids. The ends lost 4 bases at V and 4 bases at J; junction bases unmatched: 3. CDR3 DNA sequence: TGTGCCAGCAGTTATAACAGGGGCTATGGCTACACCTTC. It yields the protein CASSYNRGYGYTF.

The J gene is TRBJ1-1, the V gene TRBV7-2; TRBD1 is a possible D gene (5 bases). This CDR3 comprises 15 residues. V was pared by 5 bases and J by 2 bases, with 15 bases between. Germline values: CDR1 SGHTA, CDR2 FQGNSA. The CDR3 loop is CASSHPGGQNTEAFF. CDR3 nucleotides: TGTGCCAGCAGCCATCCCGGGGGTCAAAACACTGAAGCTTTCTTT.

The chain is built from TRBV11-3 and TRBJ2-3; 7 positions agree with TRBD2. The germline CDR1 and CDR2 sequences are SGHNT and YENEEA. This CDR3 is 17 amino acids long. Losses at the gene ends were 1 base for V and 2 bases for J; bases not matched to a gene: 9. DNA of the CDR3: TGTGCCAGCAGCTTAGGTTCGAGGGAGGGCCCCACAGATACGCAGTATTTT. This gives the protein CASSLGSREGPTDTQYF.

V gene TRBV7-9 combines with J gene TRBJ1-6, with D possibly being TRBD1 (6 bases). The CDR3 loop spans 15 amino acids. CDR1 is SEHNR and CDR2 is FQNEAQ in the germline V gene (reference sequence). Trimming took off 5 bases at V and 9 bases at J, with 17 bases between the two ends. The CDR3 sequence is CASSPPAGEGSPLHF. For the CDR3, the DNA is TGTGCCAGCAGCCCCCCGGCAGGGGAGGGTTCACCCCTCCACTTT.

The chain links TRBV11-2 to TRBJ1-6, with 7 bases that match TRBD1. Germline CDR1 reads SGHAT; CDR2 reads FQNNGV. J lost 7 bases, V lost 1 base, and 1 base had no gene match. The CDR3 is 14 residues long. Written as DNA, the CDR3 is TGTGCCAGCAGCTTAGCACAGGGGAATTCACCCCTCCACTTT. Translation gives CASSLAQGNSPLHF. The variable domain in full, completed from reference TRBV11-2 and TRBJ1-6, reads EAGVAQSPRYKIIEKRQSVAFWCNPISGHATLYWYQQILGQGPKLLIQFQNNGVVDDSQLPKDRFSAERLKGVDSTLKIQPAKLEDSAVYLCASSLAQGNSPLHFGNGTRLTVT.

The genes are TRBV28 and TRBJ2-7, with 8 bases aligning to TRBD1. The V and J ends lost 6 bases and 2 bases, in that order; junction bases with no gene match: 9. The CDR3 has 15 amino acids. Germline V CDR1 and CDR2: MDHEN, SYDVKM. CDR3 residues: CASRMQGARAYEQYF. The CDR3 coding sequence is TGTGCCAGCAGGATGCAGGGGGCGCGAGCCTACGAGCAGTACTTC.

The chain employs TRBV18 and TRBJ2-7, with a tentative D call TRBD2 (6 bases). CDR1 is KGHSH, CDR2 LQKENI, per germline. V lost 6 bases and J 2 bases, leaving 20 bases between the germline ends. The CDR3 consists of 16 residues. This CDR3 reads CASSIVGAGLAYEQYF. The CDR3 region has the DNA TGTGCCAGCTCCATCGTCGGGGCGGGATTAGCCTACGAGCAGTACTTC.

CDR3 in amino acids: CASSLLGVGEAFF. Here the CDR3 DNA reads TGTGCCAGCAGCTTACTAGGGGTGGGTGAAGCTTTCTTT. The rearrangement links TRBV11-2 to TRBJ1-1; weak D call: TRBD1 (5 bases). V gave up 2 bases and J gave up 7 bases, with 11 bases separating them. CDR1 and CDR2 (germline): SGHAT, FQNNGV. This CDR3 has 13 residues.

The chain couples TRBV18 to TRBJ2-5, with D unresolved. V was trimmed by 3 bases and J by 5 bases, leaving 10 bases between them. CDR1 and CDR2 (germline): KGHSH, LQKENI. CDR3 length: 13 residues. This chain's CDR3 is CASSPNPRETQYF. Here the CDR3 DNA reads TGTGCCAGCTCACCTAATCCCAGGGAGACCCAGTACTTC.

This chain links TRBV5-6 with TRBJ1-5, with no clear D. The germline V and J ends were trimmed by 0 bases and 7 bases, with 20 bases remaining between them. Germline V CDR1 and CDR2: SGHDT, YYEEEE. This CDR3 has 17 amino acids. This CDR3 reads CASSLGLPGPAGQPQHF. The CDR3 nucleotides are TGTGCCAGCAGCTTGGGTCTACCCGGACCGGCGGGACAGCCCCAGCATTTT.

The chain is built from TRBV15 and TRBJ1-2; 9 positions agree with TRBD1. The germline CDR1 and CDR2 sequences are LNHNV and YYDKDF (reference sequence). V gave up 0 bases and J gave up 8 bases; unmatched junction bases: 10. The CDR3 spans 16 residues. In nucleotides, the CDR3 is TGTGCCACCAGCAGAGATGAGTACAGGGGGCTGGACGGCTACACCTTC. Protein sequence: CATSRDEYRGLDGYTF.

V and J are TRBV5-1 and TRBJ2-3, with a tentative D call TRBD1 (6 bases). V lost 5 bases and J 0 bases, leaving 13 bases between the germline ends. The CDR3 runs to 15 residues. Germline assignment: CDR1 SGHRS and CDR2 YFSETQ. As DNA, the CDR3 is TGCGCCAGCAGTCAGGGGATCTCTAGCACAGATACGCAGTATTTT. This encodes CASSQGISSTDTQYF. Based on the CDR3 plus reference TRBV5-1 and TRBJ2-3, the full variable domain is KAGVTQTPRYLIKTRGQQVTLSCSPISGHRSVSWYQQTPGQGLQFLFEYFSETQRNKGNFPGRFSGRQFSNSRSEMNVSTLELGDSALYLCASSQGISSTDTQYFGPGTRLTVL.

This chain connects TRBV10-1 to TRBJ2-5; 9 bases are shared with TRBD2. CDR1 is WNHNN and CDR2 is SYGVQD in the germline V gene (reference sequence). This CDR3 has 14 residues. The trim removed 0 bases at V and 4 bases at J, leaving 0 bases unmatched. The CDR3 here is CASSESSGRETQYF. CDR3 nucleotides: TGCGCCAGCAGTGAGTCTAGCGGGAGAGAGACCCAGTACTTC.